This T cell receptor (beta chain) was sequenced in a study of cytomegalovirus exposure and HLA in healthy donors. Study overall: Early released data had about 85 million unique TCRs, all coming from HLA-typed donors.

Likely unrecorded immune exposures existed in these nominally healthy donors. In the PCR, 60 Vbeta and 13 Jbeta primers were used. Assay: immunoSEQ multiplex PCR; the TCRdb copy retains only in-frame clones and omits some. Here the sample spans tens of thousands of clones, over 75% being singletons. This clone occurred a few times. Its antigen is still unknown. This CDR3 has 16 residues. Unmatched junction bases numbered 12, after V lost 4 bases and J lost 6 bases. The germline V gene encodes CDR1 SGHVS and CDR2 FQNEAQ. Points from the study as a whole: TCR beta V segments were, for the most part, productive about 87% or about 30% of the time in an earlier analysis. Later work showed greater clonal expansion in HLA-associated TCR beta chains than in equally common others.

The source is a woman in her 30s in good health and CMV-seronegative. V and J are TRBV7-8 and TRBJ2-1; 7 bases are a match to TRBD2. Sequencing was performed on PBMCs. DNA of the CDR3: TGTGCCAGCAGCTCCACAGTCGGTGGCGGGAGCAATGAGCAGTTCTTC. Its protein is CASSSTVGGGSNEQFF.